The rows below give T cell receptor beta chains drawn from one sample of a study of blood T cell repertoires in COVID-19. Some clones are missing from TCRdb's copy, which holds only in-frame ones; the method was immunoSEQ multiplex PCR. The profile covers more than 85,000 clones, with about 90% appearing a single time and around 4.9% taken by the ten largest. Input material: peripheral blood. All receptors come from a human donor in a cohort sampled during active COVID-19. Each CDR3 is given with its conserved first and last residue. Each record gives: J gene, clone size, D gene, V gene, CDR3 DNA, CDR3 protein. D genes are given only for firm matches. Not every row has a clone size; where given, it reads once, few, many or a size class.

TRBJ1-1 | - | - | TRBV2 | TGTGCCAGCAGTGATAGGGGGGGAAACACTGAAGCTTTCTTT | CASSDRGGNTEAFF
TRBJ2-5 | - | TRBD1 | TRBV7-9 | TGTGCCAGCAGCTTAGCTCCAGGGGGCCAAGAGACCCAGTACTTC | CASSLAPGGQETQYF
TRBJ1-2 | - | TRBD1 | TRBV7-9 | TGTGCCAGCAGCTTAGGGAGGGGGCGAGGCTACACCTTC | CASSLGRGRGYTF
TRBJ1-1 | few | TRBD1 | TRBV2 | TGTGCCAGCAGTGAAGGAGGGACAGGTAGACAGGGGACTGAAGCTTTCTTT | CASSEGGTGRQGTEAFF
TRBJ2-7 | - | TRBD1 | TRBV27 | TGTGCCAGCAGTTGGTGGGACAGGTGGGGGTACGAGCAGTACTTC | CASSWWDRWGYEQYF
TRBJ1-1 | - | - | TRBV5-1 | TGCGCCAGCAGCTTAGCACAGGGACGGAACACTGAAGCTTTCTTT | CASSLAQGRNTEAFF
TRBJ2-1 | - | - | TRBV7-2 | TGTGCCAGCAGCTCTCCAGGACTCCTATACAATGAGCAGTTCTTC | CASSSPGLLYNEQFF
TRBJ1-5 | - | - | TRBV2 | TGTGCCAGCAGTCCCCGAGAGTGGGCCTATAGCAATCAGCCCCAGCATTTT | CASSPREWAYSNQPQHF
TRBJ2-7 | - | TRBD1 | TRBV7-9 | TGTGCCAGCAGCTTAGGACAGGGAAGGGGTTACGAGCAGTACTTC | CASSLGQGRGYEQYF
TRBJ1-2 | few | TRBD1 | TRBV5-1 | TGCGCCAGCAGCCTGACAGGGGCTGGCTACACCTTC | CASSLTGAGYTF
TRBJ1-6 | few | TRBD1 | TRBV6-1 | TGTGCCAGCAGAGTACCCGGGACAGGGTCTTCACCCCTCCACTTT | CASRVPGTGSSPLHF
TRBJ2-5 | - | - | TRBV19 | TGTGCCAGTAGCAAGGGACTCACCCCCTACCAAGAGACCCAGTACTTC | CASSKGLTPYQETQYF
TRBJ2-4 | - | - | TRBV7-3 | TGTGCCAGCAGCTTAACGCCGGTTAGCATTCAGTACTTC | CASSLTPVSIQYF
TRBJ2-5 | - | TRBD2 | TRBV5-1 | TGCGCCAGCAGCTTGGCCACCGGGCGGGGGGAAGAGACCCAGTACTTC | CASSLATGRGEETQYF
TRBJ2-7 | - | TRBD2 | TRBV9 | TGTGCCAGCAGCAACTTAGCGGGAGGGCCCGTATACGAGCAGTACTTC | CASSNLAGGPVYEQYF
TRBJ1-2 | - | - | TRBV6-5 | TGTGCCAGCAGCCCAGGACAGACTTATGGCTACACCTTC | CASSPGQTYGYTF
TRBJ2-7 | many | TRBD1 | TRBV11-3 | TGTGCCAGCAGCCCGTGGGACAGGCCCTACGAGCAGTACTTC | CASSPWDRPYEQYF
TRBJ1-6 | - | - | TRBV30 | TGTGCCTGGAGTGCTGGCCTGGAGAATTCACCCCTCCACTTT | CAWSAGLENSPLHF
TRBJ2-1 | few | - | TRBV28 | TGTGCCAGCAGTCCCCGGTCGCGAGGCCCGTCCTACAATGAGCAGTTCTTC | CASSPRSRGPSYNEQFF
TRBJ2-3 | few | TRBD2 | TRBV19 | TGTGCCAGTAGTCTTCGCCCCCCGGGACTAGCAGGAAGCACAGATACGCAGTATTTT | CASSLRPPGLAGSTDTQYF
TRBJ1-2 | - | - | TRBV7-2 | TGTGCCAGCAGCCCCAGGACAGCCAACTATGGCTACACCTTC | CASSPRTANYGYTF
TRBJ2-1 | - | TRBD2 | TRBV2 | TGTGCCAGCAGTGCCCGGACTAGCGGGAGTGATGAGCAGTTCTTC | CASSARTSGSDEQFF